The present T cell receptor (beta chain) was sequenced within a study of blood T cell repertoires in COVID-19. CDR1 is SGHTA and CDR2 is FQGNSA in the germline V gene. Trimming took 7 bases from V and 7 from J; bases not matched to a gene: 10. This CDR3 spans 15 amino acids. Sequenced by immunoSEQ multiplex PCR; TCRdb stores in-frame clones only, minus some. This table has around 48,000 clones, 86% appearing once. The clonotype comes from a man aged 60 to 69 with active or convalescent COVID-19. The gene calls are TRBV7-2 and TRBJ2-2; 9 bases fit TRBD2. The sample comprised peripheral blood. CDR3 residues: CASTPERGVGGELFF. Written as DNA, the CDR3 is TGTGCCAGCACGCCCGAGCGGGGGGTCGGCGGGGAGCTGTTTTTT.